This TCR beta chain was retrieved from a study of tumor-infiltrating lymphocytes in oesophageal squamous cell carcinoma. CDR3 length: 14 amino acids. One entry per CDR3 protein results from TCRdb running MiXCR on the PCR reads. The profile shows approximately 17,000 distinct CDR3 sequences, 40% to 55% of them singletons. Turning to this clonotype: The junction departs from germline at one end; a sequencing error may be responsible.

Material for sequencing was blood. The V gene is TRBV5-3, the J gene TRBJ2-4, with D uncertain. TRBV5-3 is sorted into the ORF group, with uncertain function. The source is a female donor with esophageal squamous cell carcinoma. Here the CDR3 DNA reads TGTGCCAGCAGCTTAAGGGTTTTTGAAAACATTCAGTACTTC. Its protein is CASSLRVFENIQYF.